This TCR beta chain stems from a study of T cell repertoires in cytomegalovirus infection. As to this clonotype: Its antigen remains unidentified.

Study findings and constraints: Predominance within the ex vivo response was attributable to HLA-C-restricted CMV-specific TCR beta clonotypes.

TCRdb independently ran MiXCR on the reads; one entry per CDR3 protein. The sample yields around 430,000 distinct CDR3 sequences, roughly 43% seen once. The CDR3 loop spans 19 amino acids. Germline CDR1 MNHEY, CDR2 SVGEGT. The V segment lost 4 bases and the J segment 4 bases; nucleotides outside the gene matches: 12. The source of this sequence is a human donor in good health (CMV status not recorded). Some clones in this sample may be carry-over from other donors' samples. Sequenced material: cultured PBMCs, taken from culture after CMV antigen stimulation. V is TRBV6-2 or TRBV6-3 and J is TRBJ2-2, with 13 bases lining up with TRBD2. CDR3 sequence (DNA): TGTGCCAGCAGTTCCGGACTAGCGGGGGTGCGGCGGCTCACCGGGGAGCTGTTTTTT. Translated: CASSSGLAGVRRLTGELFF.